A selection of T cell receptor beta chains follows, all from one sample in a study of patients and donors after allogeneic stem cell transplantation. TCRdb analysed the RT-PCR reads with MiXCR anew, one entry per CDR3 protein. Here the sample spans about 960,000 distinct CDR3 sequences, roughly 18% being singletons. Source material: blood, either unsorted or a sorted T cell fraction (not recorded which). These TCRs come from a human donor who was either an allogeneic HSCT recipient or a stem cell or donor lymphocyte infusion donor (not recorded which). It is not recorded whose cells these are; they may come from a transplant donor. The CDR3 runs from the conserved cysteine through the conserved F or W. D genes are given only for firm matches. Clone sizes are given selectively: once, few, many, or a class where the clone is expanded.

J gene | D gene | V gene | clone size | CDR3 DNA | CDR3 protein
TRBJ2-1 | NA | TRBV3-1 | few | TGTGCCAGCAGCCAAGAGACCGGTCTAGTGAATGAGCAGTTCTTC | CASSQETGLVNEQFF
TRBJ2-3 | NA | TRBV4-2 | few | TGTGCCAGCAGCACCCAAAGGACGCAGTATTTT | CASSTQRTQYF
TRBJ1-6 | NA | TRBV3-1 | few | TGTGCCAGCAGCCAAGCGGTCAGAAATAATTCACCCCTCCACTTT | CASSQAVRNNSPLHF
TRBJ1-6 | TRBD1 | TRBV5-1 | NA | TGCGCCAGCAGCCCGATGACTGACAGGGGGAGTTCACCCCTCCACTTT | CASSPMTDRGSSPLHF
TRBJ1-1 | NA | TRBV11-1 | NA | TGTGCCAGCAGCTTACAGGGACAAGTGAACACTGAAGCTTTCTTT | CASSLQGQVNTEAFF
TRBJ1-5 | NA | TRBV29-1 | NA | TGCAGCGTGCCTACCAGTCTCGGCCAGCCCCAGCATTTT | CSVPTSLGQPQHF
TRBJ2-1 | NA | TRBV11-2 | few | TGTGCCAGCAGCTTACCCAGGGGCCACGAGAATGAGCAGTTCTTC | CASSLPRGHENEQFF
TRBJ2-7 | NA | TRBV6-1 | NA | TGTGCCAGCAGTGAAGGGGCGAGTGACTCCTACGAGCAGTACTTC | CASSEGASDSYEQYF
TRBJ2-7 | TRBD1 | TRBV12-3/TRBV12-4 | many | TGTGCCAGCAGTCCCCAGTGGGACAGGGACTACGAGCAGTACTTC | CASSPQWDRDYEQYF
TRBJ1-5 | NA | TRBV20-1 | NA | TGCAGTGCTAAACAGGGAAGGGGCAATCAGCCCCAGCATTTT | CSAKQGRGNQPQHF
TRBJ2-1 | TRBD2 | TRBV18 | many | TGTGCCAGCTCCCCGGTTGGGAGGGCGCATGAGCAGTTCTTC | CASSPVGRAHEQFF
TRBJ2-1 | NA | TRBV7-9 | NA | TGTGCCAGCAGCTTCGCTAGCGCGTACAATGAGCAGTTCTTC | CASSFASAYNEQFF
TRBJ1-6 | NA | TRBV21-1 | NA | TGTGCCAGCACGGATCCGGACAGGGGCTATAATTCACCCCTCCACTTT | CASTDPDRGYNSPLHF
TRBJ1-5 | NA | TRBV7-9 | NA | TGTGCCATGCGGACCCAAACCGGGGGTCAGCCCCAGCATTTT | CAMRTQTGGQPQHF
TRBJ2-7 | NA | TRBV20-1 | NA | TGCAGTGCTAGAGTACTCCTAGGCGTCTCCGAGCAGTACTTC | CSARVLLGVSEQYF
TRBJ1-1 | NA | TRBV5-1 | few | TGCGCCAGCAGCTTGGGGTTGGCTCCGGGAAAGAACACTGAAGCTTTCTTT | CASSLGLAPGKNTEAFF
TRBJ2-4 | NA | TRBV20-1 | few | TGCAGTGCTAGAGATATGGGGGAACCAATTCAGTACTTC | CSARDMGEPIQYF
TRBJ2-2 | NA | TRBV12-3/TRBV12-4 | NA | TGTGCCAGCTTCGGGAAAAATTCCGGGGAGCTGTTTTTT | CASFGKNSGELFF
TRBJ2-5 | NA | TRBV4-3 | NA | TGCGCCAGCAGCCAAATAACGGGGCTAAGGGAGACCCAGTACTTC | CASSQITGLRETQYF
TRBJ1-1 | TRBD1 | TRBV4-3 | NA | TGCGCCAGCAGCCCCGACTCACAGGGGGCGGCTGAAGCTTTCTTT | CASSPDSQGAAEAFF
TRBJ1-1 | NA | TRBV9 | NA | TGTGCCAGCGCGCGAGGGCAGGAAACTGAAGCTTTCTTT | CASARGQETEAFF
TRBJ2-7 | NA | TRBV2 | NA | TGTGCCAGCACCGACAGGCGCAACGAGCAGTACTTC | CASTDRRNEQYF
TRBJ1-6 | TRBD1 | TRBV5-1 | few | TGCGCCAGCAGCTCCGCCGAACCAGACAGGGCTAGCTCACCCCTCCACTTT | CASSSAEPDRASSPLHF
TRBJ2-2 | NA | TRBV2 | NA | TGTGCCAGCAGGTCTGGGGAGCTGTTTTTT | CASRSGELFF
TRBJ2-7 | TRBD1 | TRBV5-1 | NA | TGCGCCAGCAGGGTGACAGGGAACTACGAGCAGTACTTC | CASRVTGNYEQYF
TRBJ2-3 | TRBD2 | TRBV20-1 | NA | TGCAGTGCTATACCTCCACTAGCGGGGGAGCTAGATACGCAGTATTTT | CSAIPPLAGELDTQYF
TRBJ2-2 | NA | TRBV20-1 | NA | TGCAGTGCTAGTAGGCGGGGCTTCACCGGGGAGCTGTTTTTT | CSASRRGFTGELFF
TRBJ2-5 | TRBD1 | TRBV12-3/TRBV12-4 | many | TGTGCCAGCAGCTCCCCCCCCGGGACAGTTAAAGAGACCCAGTACTTC | CASSSPPGTVKETQYF
TRBJ2-2 | TRBD1 | TRBV20-1 | NA | TGCAGTGCTAGAGCGACAGGGGCCACCACCGGGGAGCTGTTTTTT | CSARATGATTGELFF
TRBJ2-2 | NA | TRBV12-3/TRBV12-4 | few | TGTGCCAGCAGTTTATCTTTAGCGGAGGGAAACACCGGGGAGCTGTTTTTT | CASSLSLAEGNTGELFF
TRBJ1-5 | NA | TRBV2 | few | TGTGCCAGCAGTGAGGTCTGGGAAGGGCAGCCCCAGCATTTT | CASSEVWEGQPQHF
TRBJ2-4 | NA | TRBV19 | NA | TGTGCCAGTAGTAGAACAGGGGAGGAAAACATTCAGTACTTC | CASSRTGEENIQYF
TRBJ2-7 | NA | TRBV6-2/TRBV6-3 | NA | TGTGCCAGCAGCCATCTATCGGCCCGCGGCGAGCAGTACTTC | CASSHLSARGEQYF
TRBJ1-2 | NA | TRBV19 | few | TGTGCCAGTAACCCTTCCAGACAGGTTAACTATGGCTACACCTTC | CASNPSRQVNYGYTF
TRBJ2-1 | TRBD2 | TRBV14 | NA | TGTGCCAGCAGCCAGAATAGCGGGGCCTACTACAATGAGCAGTTCTTC | CASSQNSGAYYNEQFF
TRBJ2-5 | NA | TRBV11-2 | few | TGTGCCAGCAGCTTAGATCTAGCTCTGTTTGATAATCAAGAGACCCAGTACTTC | CASSLDLALFDNQETQYF
TRBJ2-7 | NA | TRBV5-5 | NA | TGTGCCAGCAGCTTGGTATATTCCCCGGGACCCTCCTACGAGCAGTACTTC | CASSLVYSPGPSYEQYF
TRBJ1-2 | TRBD1 | TRBV6-5 | few | TGTGCCAGCAGTTACGAAGGGGGCAATGGCTACACCTTC | CASSYEGGNGYTF
TRBJ2-1 | TRBD2 | TRBV20-1 | few | TGCAGTGCTAGAGGTAATCGAGCGGGAGTCAATGAGCAGTTCTTC | CSARGNRAGVNEQFF
TRBJ1-4 | TRBD1 | TRBV12-3/TRBV12-4 | NA | TGTGCCAGCAGCCTCCGGGACAGAGGCGAAAAACTGTTTTTT | CASSLRDRGEKLFF
TRBJ2-1 | TRBD2 | TRBV20-1 | NA | TGCAGTGCTAGAGCCGGACTAGCGGGGTACAATGAGCAGTTCTTC | CSARAGLAGYNEQFF
TRBJ1-5 | NA | TRBV15 | NA | TGTGCCACCAGCAGAGTCGGCGGACCGAACGATCAGCCCCAGCATTTT | CATSRVGGPNDQPQHF
TRBJ1-1 | NA | TRBV5-1 | NA | TGCGCCAGCAGCTTGTCACCCGCGGGGACTGAAGCTTTCTTT | CASSLSPAGTEAFF
TRBJ2-7 | TRBD1 | TRBV20-1 | NA | TGCAGTGCTAGTTCCCTGGACAGGGCCGACACCTACGAGCAGTACTTC | CSASSLDRADTYEQYF
TRBJ2-5 | NA | TRBV18 | NA | TGTGCCAGCGCCCGGGCGAGAGGAGAGACCCAGTACTTC | CASARARGETQYF
TRBJ2-7 | TRBD1 | TRBV7-8 | few | TGTGCCAGCAGCTTCGCAGGACAGGGTTACTACGAGCAGTACTTC | CASSFAGQGYYEQYF